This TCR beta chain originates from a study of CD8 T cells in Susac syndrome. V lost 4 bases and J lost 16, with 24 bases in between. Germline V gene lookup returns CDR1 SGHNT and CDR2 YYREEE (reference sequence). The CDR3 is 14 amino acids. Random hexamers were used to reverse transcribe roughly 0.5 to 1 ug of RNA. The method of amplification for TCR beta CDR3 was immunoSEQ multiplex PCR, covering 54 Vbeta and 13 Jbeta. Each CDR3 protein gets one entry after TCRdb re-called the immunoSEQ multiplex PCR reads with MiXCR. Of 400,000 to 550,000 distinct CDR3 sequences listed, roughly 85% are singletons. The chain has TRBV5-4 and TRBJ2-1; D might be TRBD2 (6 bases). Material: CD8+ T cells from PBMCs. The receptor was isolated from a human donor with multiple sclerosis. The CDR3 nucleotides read TGTGCCAGCAGCATTCTTGGGACTGGGGATCGTCTATTCTTC. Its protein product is CASSILGTGDRLFF.